Below, 18 T cell receptor beta chains from the same sample are listed, as sequenced in a study of CD8 T cells in ankylosing spondylitis. Using its own MiXCR run on the 5' RACE reads, TCRdb lists one record per CDR3 protein. The sample has 150,000 or so distinct CDR3 sequences; roughly 12% are singletons. Sequencing used blood, either unsorted or a sorted T cell fraction (not recorded which). Receptors originate from a male donor with ankylosing spondylitis or in good health (not recorded which).

The rearrangement joins TRBV7-2 to TRBJ2-1, with D possibly TRBD2 on 6 matching bases. This CDR3 has 14 amino acids. Germline V gene lookup returns CDR1 SGHTA and CDR2 FQGNSA. Trimming removed 3 bases at V and 13 bases at J, with 19 bases between. The CDR3 reads CASSFSLTGESQFF. CDR3 DNA: TGTGCCAGCAGCTTTTCCCTAACGGGAGAGTCCCAGTTCTTC.

The rearrangement joins TRBV3-1 to TRBJ2-4; 14 positions agree with TRBD2. The length of the CDR3 is 19 residues. Trimming took 8 bases from V and 0 from J; bases not matched to a gene: 12. The germline CDR1 and CDR2 sequences are LGHDT and YNNKEL (reference sequence). CDR3: CASCLFGLAGGLAKNIQYF. DNA of the CDR3: TGTGCCAGCTGTCTCTTCGGACTAGCGGGGGGACTAGCCAAAAACATTCAGTACTTC.

In its sample, this clonotype was seen a few times. The chain employs TRBV7-2 and TRBJ1-1; the match to TRBD1 covers 9 bases. The CDR3 has 16 residues. J lost 1 base, V lost 5 bases, and 8 bases had no gene match. Germline-derived CDR1 and CDR2 are SGHTA and FQGNSA. Here the CDR3 DNA reads TGTGCCAGCAGCCAAGACAGGGGGAAGGGGAACACTGAAGCTTTCTTT. Translation gives CASSQDRGKGNTEAFF.

Many counts were recorded for this clonotype. The chain is built from TRBV10-3 and TRBJ1-1, with 7 bases identical to TRBD1. V was pared by 10 bases and J by 3 bases, with 14 bases of the junction left unmatched. This CDR3 is 15 amino acids long. CDR1 and CDR2 from the germline V gene are ENHRY and SYGVKD. The CDR3 DNA is TGTGCCAGCCGAAGGGGAACAGGGGCCGACACTGAAGCTTTCTTT. Residues: CASRRGTGADTEAFF.

There are many counts of this clonotype. V and J are TRBV20-1 and TRBJ1-1; TRBD1 matches 8 bases. CDR3 size: 14 residues. Trimming took 5 bases from V and 2 from J; bases not matched to a gene: 7. Per the germline V gene, CDR1 is DFQATT and CDR2 is SNEGSKA (reference sequence). The chain's CDR3 is CSAHGTGYNTEAFF. For the CDR3, the DNA is TGCAGTGCTCATGGGACAGGTTATAACACTGAAGCTTTCTTT.

This chain connects TRBV19 to TRBJ2-2, with no clear D. CDR3 size: 16 residues. Per the germline V gene, CDR1 is LNHDA and CDR2 is SQIVND (reference sequence). Trimming stripped 2 bases from V and 5 bases from J, with 15 bases between. CDR3 loop: CASSITRWGWTGELFF. CDR3 coding DNA: TGTGCCAGTAGTATAACCCGCTGGGGTTGGACCGGGGAGCTGTTTTTT.

The rearrangement joins TRBV5-5 to TRBJ2-1; D ambiguous. Per the germline V gene, CDR1 is SGHKS and CDR2 is YYEKEE (reference sequence). With 2 bases removed from V and 2 bases from J, the gap between germline ends came to 11 bases. The CDR3 sequence is 15 residues long. The CDR3 DNA reads TGTGCCAGCAGCTTCTTTTCCGGGCCCTACAATGAGCAGTTCTTC. Amino acid sequence: CASSFFSGPYNEQFF.

This clonotype was counted at least ten times. The chain recombines TRBV6-5 with TRBJ2-1, with D possibly TRBD1 on 6 matching bases. Germline assignment: CDR1 MNHEY and CDR2 SVGAGI. V lost 2 bases and J 4 bases, leaving 15 bases between the germline ends. CDR3 size: 16 residues. The CDR3 bases are TGTGCCAGCAGTTACCTTAGGACAGAAATTTACAATGAGCAGTTCTTC. It translates to CASSYLRTEIYNEQFF.

The V call is TRBV7-2, the J call TRBJ2-1, with no clear D. CDR3 length: 13 amino acids. Germline CDR1 SGHTA, CDR2 FQGNSA. The V gene lost 3 bases and the J gene lost 5 bases, with 8 bases spanning the gap. CDR3 sequence reads: CASSFKRNNEQFF. The CDR3 DNA sequence: TGTGCCAGCAGCTTCAAGCGTAACAATGAGCAGTTCTTC.

This clonotype was picked up a small number of times. V and J are TRBV2 and TRBJ2-2; 11 bases are a match to TRBD1. The junction had 7 bases not matched to a gene; V was cut back by 6 bases and J by 4 bases. Germline V gene sequence: CDR1 SNHLY, CDR2 FYNNEI. The length of the CDR3 is 16 residues. In DNA, the CDR3 is TGTGCCAGCAGGGATACGGGACAGGGGGTCACCGGGGAGCTGTTTTTT. Amino acids: CASRDTGQGVTGELFF.

This clonotype has ten or more counts. The genes are TRBV4-3 and TRBJ2-7, with 7 bases fitting TRBD2. Germline V gene data show CDR1 as LGHNA and CDR2 as YSLEER. The CDR3 spans 16 residues. The J segment lost 7 bases and the V segment lost 6 bases, leaving 18 bases of the junction unmatched. Here the CDR3 DNA reads TGCGCCAGCAGTCGCACTTTGGGCCCGGGAGGCGGAGAGCAGTACTTC. The encoded protein is CASSRTLGPGGGEQYF.

At least ten counts were recorded for this clonotype. J is TRBJ1-1 and V is TRBV5-1, with D maybe TRBD1 (5 bases). CDR3 size: 14 residues. Between the trimmed V and J ends, which lost 6 bases and 0 bases, there was a span of 12 bases. CDR1 is SGHRS, CDR2 YFSETQ, per germline. CDR3 residues: CASNTGLMNTEAFF. DNA of the CDR3: TGCGCCAGCAATACGGGACTGATGAACACTGAAGCTTTCTTT. Together with reference TRBV5-1 and TRBJ1-1, the CDR3 gives the full variable domain: KAGVTQTPRYLIKTRGQQVTLSCSPISGHRSVSWYQQTPGQGLQFLFEYFSETQRNKGNFPGRFSGRQFSNSRSEMNVSTLELGDSALYLCASNTGLMNTEAFFGQGTRLTVV.

The chain uses TRBV18 and TRBJ2-3, with a weak D call TRBD1 (7 bases). V lost 3 bases, J lost 5 bases, and 15 bases lay in between. Germline values: CDR1 KGHSH, CDR2 LQKENI. The CDR3 sequence is 15 residues long. The CDR3 bases are TGTGCCAGCTCACCCCTGAGACAGGGAGGAGATACGCAGTATTTT. As protein: CASSPLRQGGDTQYF. The full variable domain, rest sourced from reference TRBV18 and TRBJ2-3, is NAGVMQNPRHLVRRRGQEARLRCSPMKGHSHVYWYRQLPEEGLKFMVYLQKENIIDESGMPKERFSAEFPKEGPSILRIQQVVRGDSAAYFCASSPLRQGGDTQYFGPGTRLTVL.

This clonotype was detected ten times or more. The genes are TRBV6-1 and TRBJ1-1; 8 positions match TRBD1. Germline V lookup: CDR1 MNHNS, CDR2 SASEGT. The junction had 5 bases not matched to a gene; V was cut back by 7 bases and J by 1 base. The CDR3 runs 14 residues. CDR3 nucleotide sequence: TGTGCCAGCATGGTGACAGGGGCGAACACTGAAGCTTTCTTT. Translation: CASMVTGANTEAFF.

This clonotype occurred many times. J is TRBJ1-1 and V is TRBV29-1; D gene unclear. The CDR3 sequence is 12 residues long. V was trimmed by 6 bases and J by 3 bases, leaving 11 bases between them. The germline gives CDR1 SQVTM, CDR2 ANQGSEA. The chain's CDR3 is CSVYRTDTEAFF. In nucleotides, the CDR3 is TGCAGCGTCTACCGAACTGACACTGAAGCTTTCTTT.

Of note for this clonotype: A much larger clone is a single base away; this may be a read error. The CDR3 ends on some other residue instead of the conserved phenylalanine or tryptophan, so this is likely a read error. The chain employs TRBV2 and TRBJ2-1, with TRBD2 as a possible D gene (5 bases). Germline V gene sequence: CDR1 SNHLY, CDR2 FYNNEI. CDR3 size: 18 residues. Deletions cut 3 bases from V and 3 bases from J, with 21 bases between. The CDR3 DNA reads TGTGCCAGCAGTGACCTTATGGCTAGCCAGACCCACTACAATGAGCAGTTCCTC. This codes for CASSDLMASQTHYNEQFL.

This clonotype was counted ten times or more. The chain is built from TRBV14 and TRBJ2-4; D is ambiguous. The CDR3 loop spans 13 amino acids. Trimming removed 2 bases at V and 7 bases at J, with 9 bases between. CDR1 SGHDN and CDR2 FVKESK come from the germline V gene. The CDR3 region has the DNA TGTGCCAGCAGCCAAACTGGGTTGAACATTCAGTACTTC. Translating gives CASSQTGLNIQYF.

The chain combines TRBV5-1 with TRBJ2-7; weak D call: TRBD2 (6 bases). The CDR3 contains 14 residues. Trimming removed 7 bases at V and 0 bases at J, with 14 bases between. The V gene's germline CDR1 is SGHRS and CDR2 YFSETQ. CDR3 amino acids: CASGNGDFSYEQYF. CDR3 DNA sequence: TGCGCCAGCGGTAACGGGGACTTCTCCTACGAGCAGTACTTC.